This TCR beta chain was documented in a study of control samples from healthy donors and cancer patients. Assay used: immunoSEQ multiplex PCR; TCRdb lists only in-frame clones, some missing. The sample shows 90,000 to 150,000 clones, around 89% of them seen only once. Germline V gene data show CDR1 as DFQATT and CDR2 as SNEGSKA (reference sequence). V lost 3 bases, J lost 6 bases, and 11 bases lay in between. This CDR3 contains 12 residues. Sequencing was carried out using blood. The chain employs TRBV20-1 and TRBJ1-2; a weak D match, TRBD1 (5 bases). The sequence came from a man aged 35-49 years in good health. As DNA, the CDR3 is TGCAGTGCTAGTCGGACATCTCATGGCTACACCTTC. Encoded protein: CSASRTSHGYTF.